The 4 T cell receptor beta chains below were found in one sample sequenced in a study of blood T cell repertoires in COVID-19. The data were produced by immunoSEQ multiplex PCR, yet TCRdb's version contains in-frame clones alone and is incomplete. The table lists about 150,000 clones, 80% to 85% of them singletons, with approximately 11% in the top ten. Sequenced input: peripheral blood. These receptor sequences come from a man between 65 and 85 years old with active or convalescent COVID-19.

The chain combines TRBV5-1 with TRBJ2-5; TRBD2 matches 11 bases. J lost 3 bases, V lost 2 bases, and 3 bases had no gene match. The germline V gene has CDR1 SGHRS and CDR2 YFSETQ. The CDR3 is 15 amino acids. The CDR3 loop reads CASSFLAGGEETQYF. The CDR3 DNA sequence: TGCGCCAGCAGCTTCCTAGCGGGGGGCGAAGAGACCCAGTACTTC.

This clone came up a few times. The chain has TRBV18 and TRBJ2-6, with D perhaps TRBD2 (6 bases). Germline CDR1 reads KGHSH; CDR2 reads LQKENI. The CDR3 is made up of 18 amino acids. V shed 6 bases and J shed 0 bases, with 18 bases lying between them. In DNA form, the CDR3 reads TGTGCCAGCTCCCCGGGGGTCAGGAAACTCTCTGGGGCCAACGTCCTGACTTTC. Translated, it gives CASSPGVRKLSGANVLTF. Combining the CDR3 with reference TRBV18 and TRBJ2-6 gives the whole variable domain NAGVMQNPRHLVRRRGQEARLRCSPMKGHSHVYWYRQLPEEGLKFMVYLQKENIIDESGMPKERFSAEFPKEGPSILRIQQVVRGDSAAYFCASSPGVRKLSGANVLTFGAGSRLTVL.

The chain recombines TRBV27 with TRBJ2-5; 7 bases line up with TRBD2. This CDR3 contains 12 residues. After removal of 4 bases from V and 6 bases from J, the junction contained 2 bases not matched to a gene. Germline CDR1 is MNHEY and CDR2 is SMNVEV (reference sequence). CDR3 bases: TGTGCCAGCAGTTCCGGGACTAAGACCCAGTACTTC. Translating it yields CASSSGTKTQYF.

The rearrangement links TRBV28 to TRBJ1-2; D is possibly TRBD1 (5 bases). This CDR3 comprises 15 residues. Trimming pared 6 bases from V and 1 base from J, leaving 15 bases between. In germline, CDR1 is MDHEN, CDR2 SYDVKM. The CDR3 protein is CASRTFAGGNYGYTF. CDR3 in DNA: TGTGCCAGCAGAACCTTCGCGGGGGGTAACTATGGCTACACCTTC.